Following are 19 T cell receptor beta chains from one sample sequenced in a study of OX40 agonist ivuxolimab in advanced cancers. The data were produced by immunoSEQ multiplex PCR, yet TCRdb's version contains in-frame clones alone and is incomplete. The sample holds 65,000 to 100,000 clones, about 81% seen once. This specimen consisted of CD4+ or CD8+ T cells sorted from blood, obtained in a trial of the OX40 agonist ivuxolimab. The receptors come from an adult with an advanced solid tumor such as melanoma, head and neck, liver or kidney cancer.

The chain employs TRBV27 and TRBJ2-7; 9 bases agree with TRBD1. Germline V CDR1 and CDR2: MNHEY, SMNVEV (reference sequence). The CDR3 runs 15 residues. The trim removed 4 bases at V and 3 bases at J, leaving 7 bases unmatched. CDR3 sequence (DNA): TGTGCCAGCAGTTCCACGGGACAGGGATTCTACGAGCAGTACTTC. It encodes CASSSTGQGFYEQYF.

The chain joins TRBV9 to TRBJ2-7, with 11 bases lining up with TRBD2. Germline V gene lookup returns CDR1 SGDLS and CDR2 YYNGEE. There are 15 residues in the CDR3. The ends lost 2 bases at V and 5 bases at J; junction bases unmatched: 6. CDR3 protein: CASSVTSGSRDEQYF. As DNA, the CDR3 is TGTGCCAGCAGCGTCACTAGCGGGAGTCGGGACGAGCAGTACTTC. Combining the CDR3 with reference TRBV9 and TRBJ2-7 gives the whole variable domain DSGVTQTPKHLITATGQRVTLRCSPRSGDLSVYWYQQSLDQGLQFLIQYYNGEERAKGNILERFSAQQFPDLHSELNLSSLELGDSALYFCASSVTSGSRDEQYFGPGTRLTVT.

The chain carries TRBV9 and TRBJ1-6; 7 bases align to TRBD1. Germline CDR1 and CDR2: SGDLS and YYNGEE. The CDR3 has 16 residues. With V trimmed by 4 bases and J by 8 bases, 12 bases remained unmatched. The CDR3 sequence is CASSTSGTDHHSPLHF. The CDR3 coding sequence is TGTGCCAGCAGCACATCCGGGACAGACCACCATTCACCCCTCCACTTT.

This clone was observed once. The chain uses TRBV9 and TRBJ2-3; D is perhaps TRBD2 (5 bases). The CDR3 has 14 amino acids. Germline-derived CDR1 and CDR2 are SGDLS and YYNGEE. V lost 0 bases and J lost 0, with 5 bases in between. CDR3 DNA sequence: TGTGCCAGCAGCGTAGGAGGGAGCACAGATACGCAGTATTTT. Translation: CASSVGGSTDTQYF.

The V call is TRBV28, the J call TRBJ2-7; unclear D gene. Germline assignment: CDR1 MDHEN and CDR2 SYDVKM. This CDR3 is built from 14 residues. The ends were cut back, 3 bases at V and 7 bases at J, with 16 bases in the middle. CDR3 bases: TGTGCCAGCAGTTTCAACCTAGACCAGTCAGAGCAGTACGTC. This sequence encodes CASSFNLDQSEQYV.

The chain combines TRBV19 with TRBJ1-1; the D is unclear. V gave up 7 bases and J gave up 3 bases, with 12 bases separating them. Germline V CDR1 and CDR2: LNHDA, SQIVND (reference sequence). CDR3 length equals 13 residues. CDR3: CASTRSVYTEAFF. DNA for the CDR3: TGTGCCAGTACGCGTTCGGTATACACTGAAGCTTTCTTT.

This clone was found a few times. The chain carries TRBV13 and TRBJ2-1; the D gene could be TRBD1 or TRBD2 (5 bases each). The CDR3 has 15 amino acids. V lost 5 bases and J 12 bases, leaving 23 bases between the germline ends. The germline CDR1 and CDR2 sequences are PRHDT and FYEKMQ (reference sequence). CDR3 sequence (DNA): TGTGCCAGCAGCCTTCGCCGGGACGGCTCCTTTGGGCAGTTCTTC. Residues: CASSLRRDGSFGQFF. The full variable domain, rest sourced from reference TRBV13 and TRBJ2-1, is AAGVIQSPRHLIKEKRETATLKCYPIPRHDTVYWYQQGPGQDPQFLISFYEKMQSDKGSIPDRFSAQQFSDYHSELNMSSLELGDSALYFCASSLRRDGSFGQFFGPGTRLTVL.

This clone occurred a few times. The V gene is TRBV4-2, the J gene TRBJ2-3; 11 bases line up with TRBD2. The CDR3 is 14 amino acids. V shed 6 bases and J 3 bases; nucleotides not matched to a gene: 2. Germline CDR1 reads LGHNA; CDR2 reads YNFKEQ. This CDR3 reads CASRPSGRTDTQYF. The CDR3 bases are TGTGCCAGCAGACCTAGCGGGAGGACAGATACGCAGTATTTT.

The chain combines TRBV28 with TRBJ1-5, with no clear D. The V gene lost 5 bases and the J gene lost 6 bases, with 8 bases spanning the gap. There are 12 residues in the CDR3. Germline CDR1 is MDHEN and CDR2 is SYDVKM. CDR3 nucleotides: TGTGCCAGCAGTGGAAGGGTTCAGCCCCAGCATTTT. It codes for CASSGRVQPQHF.

Here the CDR3 reads CASSLEIGGLGTEAFF. CDR3 sequence (DNA): TGTGCCAGCAGCTTAGAAATCGGAGGGCTCGGCACTGAAGCTTTCTTT. The chain has TRBV7-2 and TRBJ1-1, with unresolved D. CDR3 size: 16 residues. Germline lookup yields CDR1 SGHTA and CDR2 FQGNSA. V gave up 1 base and J gave up 4 bases, with 16 bases separating them. The entire variable domain, with the rest obtained from reference TRBV7-2 and TRBJ1-1, is as follows: GAGVSQSPSNKVTEKGKDVELRCDPISGHTALYWYRQSLGQGLEFLIYFQGNSAPDKSGLPSDRFSAERTGGSVSTLTIQRTQQEDSAVYLCASSLEIGGLGTEAFFGQGTRLTVV.

This chain joins TRBV15 and TRBJ2-5; D may be TRBD1 (6 bases). Germline lookup yields CDR1 LNHNV and CDR2 YYDKDF (reference sequence). This CDR3 has 15 residues. V shed 3 bases and J shed 2 bases, with 13 bases lying between them. CDR3 protein: CATSSGVGQQETQYF. CDR3 bases: TGTGCCACCAGCAGTGGGGTTGGACAGCAAGAGACCCAGTACTTC.

This clone occurred a few times. CDR3 residues: CASSQVGGLAGEQYF. DNA of the CDR3: TGCGCCAGCAGCCAAGTAGGGGGACTAGCGGGCGAGCAGTACTTC. The chain couples TRBV4-3 to TRBJ2-7; 12 positions match TRBD2. The CDR3 loop spans 15 amino acids. V was pared by 1 base and J by 6 bases, with 4 bases of the junction left unmatched. Germline CDR1 is LGHNA and CDR2 is YSLEER.

This rearrangement joins TRBV27 to TRBJ2-1; no firm D call. V lost 4 bases and J lost 4, with 14 bases in between. The CDR3 is made up of 15 amino acids. Germline CDR1 MNHEY, CDR2 SMNVEV (reference sequence). Here the CDR3 DNA reads TGTGCCAGCAGTTCAGGCGACGACGCTTACAATGAGCAGTTCTTC. Translating gives CASSSGDDAYNEQFF.

This sequence joins TRBV7-2 and TRBJ1-2, with TRBD1 matching 8 bases. The CDR3 runs to 13 residues. From germline, CDR1 is SGHTA and CDR2 FQGNSA. The trim removed 1 base at V and 5 bases at J, leaving 0 bases unmatched. The CDR3 loop reads CASSLGQGYGYTF. DNA for the CDR3: TGTGCCAGCAGCTTAGGACAGGGGTATGGCTACACCTTC.

This clone was detected only once. The chain recombines TRBV19 with TRBJ2-6; maybe TRBD1 (6 bases). Between the trimmed V and J ends, which lost 4 bases and 4 bases, there was a span of 11 bases. The CDR3 spans 15 residues. The germline CDR1 and CDR2 sequences are LNHDA and SQIVND (reference sequence). DNA for the CDR3: TGTGCCAGTAGTAACAGGGCATCCGGGGCCAACGTCCTGACTTTC. This gives the protein CASSNRASGANVLTF.

In its sample, this clone was seen once. V usage is TRBV28 and J usage is TRBJ2-1; D unclear. In germline, CDR1 is MDHEN, CDR2 SYDVKM. V was pared by 5 bases and J by 7 bases, with 6 bases between. The CDR3 contains 11 residues. CDR3 in DNA: TGTGCCAGCAGTCCGAAGAATGAGCAGTTCTTC. Its translation is CASSPKNEQFF.

This clone has a single count. The chain combines TRBV11-2 with TRBJ2-1, with a possible D match to TRBD1 (5 bases). Per germline, CDR1 SGHAT and CDR2 FQNNGV. This CDR3 spans 12 amino acids. Trimming cost V 7 bases and J 12 bases, with 16 bases left between them. The CDR3 DNA follows: TGTGCCAGCACCCCGGACATCCCTGCGCAGTTCTTC. This translates into CASTPDIPAQFF.

J is TRBJ2-7 and V is TRBV7-2; TRBD1 agrees at 7 bases. This CDR3 is 15 amino acids long. V was pared by 5 bases and J by 0 bases, with 7 bases of the junction left unmatched. Per germline, CDR1 SGHTA and CDR2 FQGNSA. This CDR3 is CASSIGQAFSYEQYF. In DNA, the CDR3 is TGTGCCAGCAGCATCGGACAGGCTTTCTCCTACGAGCAGTACTTC.

The chain has TRBV23-1 and TRBJ1-6, with a tentative D call TRBD1 (5 bases). TRBV23-1 is filed as an ORF, its function uncertain. V was clipped by 3 bases and J by 8 bases, with 14 bases between them. This CDR3 contains 15 residues. The CDR3 DNA follows: TGCGCCAGCAGTCACCCCGCCAGGGAACATTCACCCCTCCACTTT. Translation gives CASSHPAREHSPLHF.